Listed here are 26 T cell receptor beta chains from one sample, sequenced in a study of cytomegalovirus exposure and HLA in healthy donors. 13 Jbeta primers and 60 Vbeta primers were used for the PCR. Only in-frame clones appear in the TCRdb table, and some are missing; sequencing was by immunoSEQ multiplex PCR. The sample lists more than 70,000 clones, around 80% occurring once. Material: PBMCs. These receptors all come from a man between 50 and 59 years old in good health and CMV-seropositive.

V is TRBV19 and J is TRBJ2-7, with D tentatively TRBD1 (6 bases). The V end lost 4 bases, the J end lost 3 bases, and 10 bases lay between the germline ends. Per germline, CDR1 LNHDA and CDR2 SQIVND (reference sequence). CDR3 length: 13 residues. CDR3 loop: CASSTGVRYEQYF. The CDR3 coding sequence is TGTGCCAGTAGTACAGGGGTCCGCTACGAGCAGTACTTC.

V gene TRBV2 combines with J gene TRBJ2-3; no definite D call. Germline CDR1 reads SNHLY; CDR2 reads FYNNEI. Trimming stripped 4 bases from V and 3 bases from J, with 17 bases between. The CDR3 length is 16 residues. CDR3 DNA: TGTGCCAGCAGTGTAACTAACGGCTTATGGACAGATACGCAGTATTTT. This translates into CASSVTNGLWTDTQYF.

This sequence joins TRBV6-4 and TRBJ2-1; 7 bases agree with TRBD1. CDR3 length equals 12 residues. Trimming cost V 5 bases and J 7 bases; bases outside gene matches: 2. Germline CDR1 MRHNA, CDR2 SNTAGT. Here the CDR3 reads CASSSQGNEQFF. CDR3 nucleotides: TGTGCCAGCAGTTCACAGGGGAATGAGCAGTTCTTC.

The chain carries TRBV29-1 and TRBJ2-3; D gene uncertain. V was cut by 4 bases and J by 2 bases, with 13 bases left in between. CDR1 SQVTM and CDR2 ANQGSEA come from the germline V gene. The CDR3 covers 14 residues. The CDR3 loop reads CSVGEHLDTDTQYF. The CDR3, as DNA: TGCAGCGTTGGAGAACACCTAGACACAGATACGCAGTATTTT.

The chain combines TRBV5-5 with TRBJ1-2, with 9 positions matching TRBD1. There are 15 residues in the CDR3. Per the germline V gene, CDR1 is SGHKS and CDR2 is YYEKEE (reference sequence). After removal of 4 bases from V and 6 bases from J, the junction contained 10 bases not matched to a gene. CDR3 in DNA: TGTGCCAGCAGCCCATACGTTGACAGGGGGGATGGCTACACCTTC. Translation gives CASSPYVDRGDGYTF.

V usage is TRBV25-1 and J usage is TRBJ2-3; D possibly corresponds to TRBD2 (6 bases). The CDR3 is 14 amino acids. V lost 4 bases and J lost 2, with 10 bases in between. The V gene's germline CDR1 is MGHDK and CDR2 SYGVNS. CDR3 region: CASSAAGDTDTQYF. In nucleotides, the CDR3 is TGTGCCAGCAGTGCAGCGGGCGACACAGATACGCAGTATTTT.

The rearrangement links TRBV5-1 to TRBJ2-2, with D perhaps matching TRBD1 (6 bases). CDR3 length equals 16 residues. Per the germline V gene, CDR1 is SGHRS and CDR2 is YFSETQ. Trimming removed 1 base at V and 1 base at J, with 11 bases between. The DNA for the CDR3 is TGCGCCAGCAGCTTGCAACAGGGAGTGAACACCGGGGAGCTGTTTTTT. It translates to CASSLQQGVNTGELFF.

The gene calls are TRBV5-1 and TRBJ2-7; maybe TRBD2 (5 bases). Germline lookup yields CDR1 SGHRS and CDR2 YFSETQ. The CDR3 contains 12 residues. Trimming took 7 bases from V and 7 from J, leaving 15 bases between them. The CDR3: CASPLRRREQYF. CDR3 sequence (DNA): TGCGCCAGCCCGCTGAGGAGGAGGGAGCAGTACTTC.

This sequence joins TRBV5-1 and TRBJ1-1; a weak D match, TRBD1 (6 bases). CDR1 SGHRS and CDR2 YFSETQ come from the germline V gene. The CDR3 contains 14 residues. The germline V and J ends were trimmed by 0 bases and 4 bases, with 10 bases remaining between them. Written as DNA, the CDR3 is TGCGCCAGCAGCTTGGAGGGGGGGCTCACTGAAGCTTTCTTT. Translation: CASSLEGGLTEAFF.

The CDR3 DNA is TGTGCCAGCAATACCGGACTAGCGGGGTCCAATGAGCAGTTCTTC. This gives the protein CASNTGLAGSNEQFF. The rearrangement uses TRBV27 and TRBJ2-1; 12 bases agree with TRBD2. CDR1 is MNHEY, CDR2 SMNVEV, per germline (reference sequence). The CDR3 has 15 amino acids. With V trimmed by 7 bases and J by 6 bases, 7 bases remained unmatched.

The gene calls are TRBV7-9 and TRBJ1-2; 9 bases align to TRBD1. Germline CDR1 SEHNR, CDR2 FQNEAQ (reference sequence). Trimming at V came to 5 bases and at J to 5 bases, leaving 6 bases not matched to a gene. The CDR3 contains 14 residues. The CDR3 is CASSPPGQGYGYTF. DNA of the CDR3: TGTGCCAGCAGCCCGCCCGGACAGGGGTATGGCTACACCTTC.

This clone was counted only a few times. The chain joins TRBV14 to TRBJ2-7, with TRBD1 identical over 9 bases. Germline assignment: CDR1 SGHDN and CDR2 FVKESK. CDR3 length equals 14 residues. J gave up 5 bases and V 6 bases, and 8 bases lay outside the gene matches. DNA for the CDR3: TGTGCCAGCAGGCCCGGGACAGGGATGGACGAGCAGTACTTC. Translating gives CASRPGTGMDEQYF.

The V gene is TRBV4-1, the J gene TRBJ2-1, with 8 bases aligning to TRBD1. The junction had 5 bases not matched to a gene; V was cut back by 1 base and J by 12 bases. Looked up from germline, CDR1 is MGHRA and CDR2 is YSYEKL. CDR3 length equals 13 residues. CDR3: CASSQVLQGGQFF. The CDR3 DNA reads as TGCGCCAGCAGCCAAGTGCTACAGGGGGGGCAGTTCTTC.

The chain has TRBV18 and TRBJ1-1, with 8 bases identical to TRBD1. V shed 5 bases, J shed 2 bases, and the junction held 1 base outside the gene matches. The CDR3 runs to 13 residues. Germline V gene data show CDR1 as KGHSH and CDR2 as LQKENI. Written as DNA, the CDR3 is TGTGCCAGCTCAGACAGGGGCAACACTGAAGCTTTCTTT. Encoded protein: CASSDRGNTEAFF. Variable domain in full (rest from reference TRBV18 and TRBJ1-1): NAGVMQNPRHLVRRRGQEARLRCSPMKGHSHVYWYRQLPEEGLKFMVYLQKENIIDESGMPKERFSAEFPKEGPSILRIQQVVRGDSAAYFCASSDRGNTEAFFGQGTRLTVV.

This chain links TRBV4-1 with TRBJ2-7; no firm D call. In germline, CDR1 is MGHRA, CDR2 YSYEKL. V lost 0 bases and J lost 3, with 9 bases in between. The CDR3 spans 14 residues. In nucleotides, the CDR3 is TGCGCCAGCAGCCAAGATGGTGGCAGCTACGAGCAGTACTTC. Amino acids: CASSQDGGSYEQYF.

The chain carries TRBV30 and TRBJ1-4; D remains unclear. The length of the CDR3 is 14 residues. Germline V gives CDR1 GTSNPN, CDR2 SVGIG (reference sequence). Trimming removed 8 bases from V and 7 bases from J, with 20 bases in between. As DNA, the CDR3 is TGTGCCCGTTCCTCCCCAGGAAGTGGTGAAAAACTGTTTTTT. Translated: CARSSPGSGEKLFF.

The chain joins TRBV14 to TRBJ2-1; D is perhaps TRBD1 (8 bases). From germline, CDR1 is SGHDN and CDR2 FVKESK. This CDR3 comprises 20 residues. V was shortened by 4 bases and J by 0 bases, with 25 bases between the two germline ends. The CDR3 loop reads CASSPGGGTGGFSSYNEQFF. The CDR3 DNA reads as TGTGCCAGCAGCCCGGGGGGTGGGACAGGTGGTTTTAGCTCCTACAATGAGCAGTTCTTC. The full variable domain, rest sourced from reference TRBV14 and TRBJ2-1, is EAGVTQFPSHSVIEKGQTVTLRCDPISGHDNLYWYRRVMGKEIKFLLHFVKESKQDESGMPNNRFLAERTGGTYSTLKVQPAELEDSGVYFCASSPGGGTGGFSSYNEQFFGPGTRLTVL.

The gene calls are TRBV2 and TRBJ2-3; 14 bases align to TRBD2. Trimming took 11 bases from V and 4 from J; bases not matched to a gene: 11. The length of the CDR3 is 16 residues. Per germline, CDR1 SNHLY and CDR2 FYNNEI. CDR3 in amino acids: CACLGLAGEGADTQYF. As DNA, the CDR3 is TGTGCCTGCTTGGGACTAGCGGGAGAAGGCGCAGATACGCAGTATTTT.

V and J are TRBV7-9 and TRBJ2-5; TRBD2 matches at 10 bases. The J call may be mistaken, given a closer DNA end match to TRBJ2-7. Germline CDR1 is SEHNR and CDR2 is FQNEAQ (reference sequence). The CDR3 spans 15 residues. CDR3 sequence: CASSLALAGPYEQYF. The CDR3 DNA reads as TGTGCCAGCAGCTTAGCACTAGCGGGACCCTACGAGCAGTACTTC.

The chain combines TRBV10-3 with TRBJ2-5; 7 bases are a match to TRBD1. The J call is uncertain, as TRBJ2-7 better fits the DNA end. The germline V gene encodes CDR1 ENHRY and CDR2 SYGVKD. The CDR3 has 14 residues. In DNA, the CDR3 is TGTGCCATCAGTGAGTCGACAGGGTTAGACGAGCAGTACTTC. Protein product: CAISESTGLDEQYF.

The chain joins TRBV2 to TRBJ2-2, with 8 bases lining up with TRBD2. In germline, CDR1 is SNHLY, CDR2 FYNNEI. V gave up 6 bases and J gave up 0 bases; unmatched junction bases: 6. This CDR3 spans 16 amino acids. CDR3 residues: CASRGGLASNTGELFF. CDR3 nucleotides: TGTGCCAGCAGGGGTGGACTAGCCTCGAACACCGGGGAGCTGTTTTTT.

The DNA for the CDR3 is TGTGCCAGCAGTTCCATAGCGGTTATCCCAGATACGCAGTATTTT. It specifies CASSSIAVIPDTQYF. The chain combines TRBV27 with TRBJ2-3, with D possibly being TRBD2 (6 bases). Trimming stripped 4 bases from V and 4 bases from J, with 15 bases between. The CDR3 covers 15 residues. Germline CDR1 is MNHEY and CDR2 is SMNVEV (reference sequence).

The chain has TRBV5-5 and TRBJ1-5; TRBD1 aligns across 7 bases. Germline CDR1 is SGHKS and CDR2 is YYEKEE (reference sequence). This CDR3 region has 15 residues. V lost 4 bases, J lost 9 bases, and 13 bases stayed unmatched. CDR3 residues: CASSLTRTGGSPQHF. DNA for the CDR3: TGTGCCAGCAGCCTAACCCGGACAGGCGGCTCGCCCCAGCATTTT.

The chain couples TRBV6-6 to TRBJ1-1, with D uncertain. Per the germline V gene, CDR1 is MNHNY and CDR2 is SVGAGI (reference sequence). The CDR3 extends over 11 amino acids. Trimming shortened V by 6 bases and J by 5 bases, and 7 bases separated the two germline ends. DNA of the CDR3: TGTGCCAGCAGCCGCCGGACTGAAGCTTTCTTT. Translation: CASSRRTEAFF.

This rearrangement joins TRBV11-3 to TRBJ2-1; D possibly corresponds to TRBD1 (6 bases). Trimming removed 5 bases at V and 3 bases at J, with 14 bases between. Germline values: CDR1 SGHNT, CDR2 YENEEA. This CDR3 is 15 amino acids long. DNA for the CDR3: TGTGCCAGCAGCCCCACAGGGTTTCACTACAATGAGCAGTTCTTC. The encoded protein is CASSPTGFHYNEQFF.

This chain joins TRBV15 and TRBJ2-7; no firm D call. This CDR3 comprises 13 residues. With 0 bases removed from V and 2 bases from J, the gap between germline ends came to 5 bases. The germline gives CDR1 LNHNV, CDR2 YYDKDF (reference sequence). The CDR3 region is CATSRDVAYEQYF. The CDR3 DNA reads TGTGCCACCAGCAGAGACGTAGCCTACGAGCAGTACTTC. Complete variable domain (other parts from reference TRBV15 and TRBJ2-7): DAMVIQNPRYQVTQFGKPVTLSCSQTLNHNVMYWYQQKSSQAPKLLFHYYDKDFNNEADTPDNFQSRRPNTSFCFLDIRSPGLGDTAMYLCATSRDVAYEQYFGPGTRLTVT.